The 9 T cell receptor beta chains presented below share a single source sample, sequenced in a study of Graves' ophthalmopathy and Graves' hyperthyroidism. RNA transcripts were the template, and TCR beta CDR3 regions were amplified from them. HTBI primers were used in a first-round RT-PCR, which preceded a second-round multiplex PCR. TCRdb redid the calling of the multiplex PCR reads with MiXCR, one entry per CDR3 protein. The sample gives almost 750,000 distinct CDR3 sequences, 40% of which show up once; around 40% is in the top ten. Sequencing was done on a sample of peripheral blood. These receptors all stem from an adult man with Graves' ophthalmopathy.

This clonotype was found a few times. The rearrangement links TRBV20-1 to TRBJ2-7; 9 bases line up with TRBD2. With 5 bases clipped from V and 1 base from J, the junction kept 6 bases outside the gene matches. Germline-derived CDR1 and CDR2 are DFQATT and SNEGSKA (reference sequence). The CDR3 loop spans 14 amino acids. The chain's CDR3 is CSAEAGGPSYEQYF. The CDR3 DNA reads as TGCAGTGCTGAAGCGGGAGGCCCTTCCTACGAGCAGTACTTC.

This chain joins TRBV7-9 and TRBJ2-2; TRBD1 matches 7 bases. In germline, CDR1 is SEHNR, CDR2 FQNEAQ (reference sequence). J lost 8 bases, V lost 5 bases, and 5 bases had no gene match. The CDR3 contains 13 residues. Here the CDR3 DNA reads TGTGCCAGCAGCCCCGGGACAGCTGGGGAGCTGTTTTTT. This codes for CASSPGTAGELFF.

This clonotype showed up just a few times. This chain joins TRBV6-4 and TRBJ1-1, with 7 positions matching TRBD1. There are 13 residues in the CDR3. CDR1 and CDR2 from the germline V gene are MRHNA and SNTAGT. After removal of 8 bases from V and 1 base from J, the junction contained 4 bases not matched to a gene. The CDR3 protein is CASGGQTNTEAFF. CDR3 nucleotide sequence: TGTGCCAGCGGGGGACAGACGAACACTGAAGCTTTCTTT.

This chain connects TRBV25-1 to TRBJ1-2; the D is unclear. The V end was cut by 5 bases, the J end by 3 bases, with 19 bases between. The CDR3 is 16 amino acids. Germline V gene lookup returns CDR1 MGHDK and CDR2 SYGVNS. Here the CDR3 reads CASSPRERFRDYGYTF. The CDR3 DNA reads as TGTGCCAGCAGTCCGCGCGAGAGGTTCAGAGACTATGGCTACACCTTC.

This clonotype has a count of ten or more. The rearrangement links TRBV2 to TRBJ2-7, with D uncertain. Trimming removed 3 bases from V and 5 bases from J, with 11 bases in between. Germline V gene data show CDR1 as SNHLY and CDR2 as FYNNEI. The CDR3 spans 13 residues. Written as DNA, the CDR3 is TGTGCCAGCAGTGAGGGATCCGTCCACGAGCAGTACTTC. Encoded protein: CASSEGSVHEQYF.

The chain recombines TRBV29-1 with TRBJ1-2; 7 bases map to TRBD1. The germline gives CDR1 SQVTM, CDR2 ANQGSEA. This CDR3 has 13 residues. Trimming at V came to 8 bases and at J to 4 bases, leaving 10 bases not matched to a gene. The CDR3 spells CSTPGQWTYGYTF. Here the CDR3 DNA reads TGCAGCACCCCGGGACAGTGGACCTATGGCTACACCTTC.

This clonotype was recorded many times. The chain uses TRBV24-1 and TRBJ2-7; TRBD2 agrees at 11 bases. The V gene end was trimmed by 4 bases and the J gene end by 0 bases; junction bases not matched to a gene: 4. This CDR3 region has 16 residues. In germline, CDR1 is KGHDR, CDR2 SFDVKD. CDR3 protein: CATSDEGTSGSYEQYF. DNA of the CDR3: TGTGCCACCAGTGACGAAGGGACTAGCGGCTCCTACGAGCAGTACTTC.

This clonotype occurred once. A much larger clone differs by one base, so this may be a read error. Written as DNA, the CDR3 is TGTGCCAGCAGCTTAGTGGGGACCAATCAGCCCCAGCATTTT. As protein: CASSLVGTNQPQHF. The chain employs TRBV7-9 and TRBJ1-5, with D perhaps matching TRBD1 (5 bases). Germline CDR1 reads SEHNR; CDR2 reads FQNEAQ (reference sequence). The CDR3 spans 14 residues. Trimming left V 1 base short and J 3 bases short, with 7 bases between. The whole variable domain, remainder taken from reference TRBV7-9 and TRBJ1-5, is DTGVSQNPRHKITKRGQNVTFRCDPISEHNRLYWYRQTLGQGPEFLTYFQNEAQLEKSRLLSDRFSAERPKGSFSTLEIQRTEQGDSAMYLCASSLVGTNQPQHFGDGTRLSIL.

This chain uses TRBV11-2 with TRBJ1-6; D remains unclear. Germline values: CDR1 SGHAT, CDR2 FQNNGV. This CDR3 is built from 16 residues. With 5 bases removed from V and 5 bases from J, the gap between germline ends came to 16 bases. CDR3 DNA sequence: TGTGCCAGCAGCGTTGAAATCGGCAGAAATAATTCACCCCTCCACTTT. Its protein product is CASSVEIGRNNSPLHF.